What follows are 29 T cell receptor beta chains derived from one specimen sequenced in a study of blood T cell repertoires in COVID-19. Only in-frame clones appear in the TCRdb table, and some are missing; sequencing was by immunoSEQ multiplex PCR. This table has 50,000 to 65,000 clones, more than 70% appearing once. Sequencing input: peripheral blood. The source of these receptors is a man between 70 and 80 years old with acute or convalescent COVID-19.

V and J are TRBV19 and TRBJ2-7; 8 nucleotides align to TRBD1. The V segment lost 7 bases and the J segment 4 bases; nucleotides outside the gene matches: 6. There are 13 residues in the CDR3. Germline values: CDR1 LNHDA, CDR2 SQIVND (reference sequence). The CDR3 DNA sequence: TGTGCCAGTACCAACCGGACAGGGTACGAGCAGTACTTC. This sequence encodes CASTNRTGYEQYF.

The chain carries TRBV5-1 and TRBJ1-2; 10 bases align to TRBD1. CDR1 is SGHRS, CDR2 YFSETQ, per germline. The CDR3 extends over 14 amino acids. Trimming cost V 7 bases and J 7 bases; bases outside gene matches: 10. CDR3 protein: CASASPDRGPGYTF. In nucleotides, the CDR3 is TGCGCCAGCGCCTCTCCTGACAGGGGGCCTGGCTACACCTTC.

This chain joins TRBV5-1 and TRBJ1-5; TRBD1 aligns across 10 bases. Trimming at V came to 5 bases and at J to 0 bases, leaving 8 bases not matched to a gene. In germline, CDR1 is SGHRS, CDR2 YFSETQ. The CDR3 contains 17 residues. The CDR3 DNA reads TGCGCCAGCAGACCGGGGACAGGGGAAATTAGCAATCAGCCCCAGCATTTT. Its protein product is CASRPGTGEISNQPQHF.

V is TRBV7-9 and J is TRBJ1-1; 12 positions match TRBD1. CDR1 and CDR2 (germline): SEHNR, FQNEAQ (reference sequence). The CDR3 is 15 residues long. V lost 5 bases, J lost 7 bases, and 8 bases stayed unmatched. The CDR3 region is CASSRGTGGLDEAFF. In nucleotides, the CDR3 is TGTGCCAGCAGCCGAGGGACAGGGGGCTTAGATGAAGCTTTCTTT.

In nucleotides, the CDR3 is TGCGCCAGCACGGGACTAGCGGGGAGCAATGAGCAGTTCTTC. Its translation: CASTGLAGSNEQFF. The chain recombines TRBV5-1 with TRBJ2-1; 13 nucleotides agree with TRBD2. The CDR3 has 14 residues. The J segment lost 6 bases and the V segment lost 6 bases, leaving 3 bases of the junction unmatched. Germline loops: CDR1 SGHRS, CDR2 YFSETQ.

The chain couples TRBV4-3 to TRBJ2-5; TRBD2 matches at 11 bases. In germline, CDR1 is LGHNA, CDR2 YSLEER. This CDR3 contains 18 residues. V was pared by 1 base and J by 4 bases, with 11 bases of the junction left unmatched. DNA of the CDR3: TGCGCCAGCAGCCAAGGGGTCGGTAGCGGGGGGGCTGTAGAGACCCAGTACTTC. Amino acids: CASSQGVGSGGAVETQYF.

CDR3 bases: TGTGCCAGCAGTCCAGGGGGTTCGGACAGCTCCTATAATTCACCCCTCCACTTT. Translating it yields CASSPGGSDSSYNSPLHF. This rearrangement joins TRBV28 to TRBJ1-6; 7 nucleotides agree with TRBD1. The CDR3 sequence is 18 residues long. Germline assignment: CDR1 MDHEN and CDR2 SYDVKM. J lost 0 bases, V lost 5 bases, and 10 bases had no gene match.

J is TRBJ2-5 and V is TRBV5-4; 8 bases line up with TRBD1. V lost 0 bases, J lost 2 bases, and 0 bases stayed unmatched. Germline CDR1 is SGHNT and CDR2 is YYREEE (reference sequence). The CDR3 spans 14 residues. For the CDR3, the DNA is TGTGCCAGCAGCTTGGGGGACAGGCAAGAGACCCAGTACTTC. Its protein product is CASSLGDRQETQYF.

In DNA, the CDR3 is TGTGCCAGCAGTTACGGCCTAGTGGGGGGTACGGGTACGCAGTATTTT. Translated: CASSYGLVGGTGTQYF. This chain joins TRBV6-5 and TRBJ2-3; TRBD2 might be the D (6 bases). The CDR3 sequence is 16 residues long. V lost 2 bases and J lost 8, with 20 bases in between. CDR1 and CDR2 (germline): MNHEY, SVGAGI.

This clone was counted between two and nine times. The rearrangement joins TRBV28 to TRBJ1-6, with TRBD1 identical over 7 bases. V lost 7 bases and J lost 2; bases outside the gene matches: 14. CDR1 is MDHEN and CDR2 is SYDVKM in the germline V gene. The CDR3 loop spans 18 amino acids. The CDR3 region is CASTSLVMQGAYNSPLHF. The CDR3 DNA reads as TGTGCCAGCACCTCCTTGGTTATGCAGGGGGCCTATAATTCACCCCTCCACTTT.

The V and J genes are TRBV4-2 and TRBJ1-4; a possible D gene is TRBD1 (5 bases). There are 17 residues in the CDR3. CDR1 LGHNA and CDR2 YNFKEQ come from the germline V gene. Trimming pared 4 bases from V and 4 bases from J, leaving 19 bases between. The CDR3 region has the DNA TGTGCCAGCAGCCCGGGGGGAATCGCAGAAGATAATGAAAAACTGTTTTTT. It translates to CASSPGGIAEDNEKLFF.

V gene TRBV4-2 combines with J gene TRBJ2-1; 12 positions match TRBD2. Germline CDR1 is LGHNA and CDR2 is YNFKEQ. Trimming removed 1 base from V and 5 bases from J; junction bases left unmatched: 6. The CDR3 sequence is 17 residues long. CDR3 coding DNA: TGTGCCAGCAGCCAAGGGGCTCTAGCGGGGGGGGACAATGAGCAGTTCTTC. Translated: CASSQGALAGGDNEQFF.

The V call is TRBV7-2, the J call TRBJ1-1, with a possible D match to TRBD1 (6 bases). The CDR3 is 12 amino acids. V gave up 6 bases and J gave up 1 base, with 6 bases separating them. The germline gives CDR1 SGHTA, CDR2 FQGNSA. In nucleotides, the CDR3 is TGTGCCAGCAGGGACAGGAACACTGAAGCTTTCTTT. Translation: CASRDRNTEAFF. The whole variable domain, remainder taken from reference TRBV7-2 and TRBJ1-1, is GAGVSQSPSNKVTEKGKDVELRCDPISGHTALYWYRQSLGQGLEFLIYFQGNSAPDKSGLPSDRFSAERTGGSVSTLTIQRTQQEDSAVYLCASRDRNTEAFFGQGTRLTVV.

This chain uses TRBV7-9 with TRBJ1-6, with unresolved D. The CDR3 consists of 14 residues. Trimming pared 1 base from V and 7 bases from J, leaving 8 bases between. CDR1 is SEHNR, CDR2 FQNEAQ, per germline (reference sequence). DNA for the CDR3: TGTGCCAGCAGCTTAGGCGTACTGAATTCACCCCTCCACTTT. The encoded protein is CASSLGVLNSPLHF.

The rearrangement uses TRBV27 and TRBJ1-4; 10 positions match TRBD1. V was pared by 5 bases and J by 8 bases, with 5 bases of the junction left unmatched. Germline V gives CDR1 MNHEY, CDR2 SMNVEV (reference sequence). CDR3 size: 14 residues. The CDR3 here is CASSGTGVGEKLFF. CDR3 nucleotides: TGTGCCAGCAGTGGGACAGGGGTAGGGGAAAAACTGTTTTTT.

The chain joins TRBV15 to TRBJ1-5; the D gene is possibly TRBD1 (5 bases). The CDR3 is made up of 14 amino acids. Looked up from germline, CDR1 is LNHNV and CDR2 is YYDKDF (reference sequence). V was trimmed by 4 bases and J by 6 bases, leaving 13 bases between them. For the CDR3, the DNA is TGTGCCACCAGCATTGCGGGGGGACCTCAGCCCCAGCATTTT. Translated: CATSIAGGPQPQHF.

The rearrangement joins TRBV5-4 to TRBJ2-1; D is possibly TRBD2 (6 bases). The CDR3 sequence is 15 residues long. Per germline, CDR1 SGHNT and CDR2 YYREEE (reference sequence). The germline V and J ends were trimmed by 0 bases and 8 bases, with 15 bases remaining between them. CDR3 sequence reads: CASSLGPGGGDEQFF. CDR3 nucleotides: TGTGCCAGCAGCTTGGGACCCGGGGGAGGCGATGAGCAGTTCTTC.

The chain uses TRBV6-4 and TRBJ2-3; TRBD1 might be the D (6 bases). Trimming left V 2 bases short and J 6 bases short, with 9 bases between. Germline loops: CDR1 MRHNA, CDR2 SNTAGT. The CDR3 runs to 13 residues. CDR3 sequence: CASSDQRGDTQYF. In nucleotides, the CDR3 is TGTGCCAGCAGTGACCAAAGGGGGGATACGCAGTATTTT.

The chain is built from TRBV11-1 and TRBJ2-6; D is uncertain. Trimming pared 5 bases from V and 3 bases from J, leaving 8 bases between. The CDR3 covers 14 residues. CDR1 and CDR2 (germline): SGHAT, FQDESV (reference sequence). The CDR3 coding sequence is TGTGCCAGCAGCGCTGTACTTGGGGCCAACGTCCTGACTTTC. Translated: CASSAVLGANVLTF.

The CDR3 loop is CASSEDGGGAGAQFF. Written as DNA, the CDR3 is TGTGCCAGCAGTGAAGATGGCGGGGGGGCCGGGGCGCAGTTCTTC. The rearrangement uses TRBV6-1 and TRBJ2-1; 9 bases agree with TRBD2. J was trimmed by 12 bases and V by 1 base; bases with no gene match: 10. There are 15 residues in the CDR3. CDR1 is MNHNS, CDR2 SASEGT, per germline.

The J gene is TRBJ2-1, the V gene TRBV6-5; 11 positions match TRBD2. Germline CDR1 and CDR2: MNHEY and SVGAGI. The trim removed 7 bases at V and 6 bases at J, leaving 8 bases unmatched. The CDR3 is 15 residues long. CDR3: CASNPGTSGLNEQFF. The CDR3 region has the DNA TGTGCCAGCAATCCCGGGACTAGCGGACTCAATGAGCAGTTCTTC.

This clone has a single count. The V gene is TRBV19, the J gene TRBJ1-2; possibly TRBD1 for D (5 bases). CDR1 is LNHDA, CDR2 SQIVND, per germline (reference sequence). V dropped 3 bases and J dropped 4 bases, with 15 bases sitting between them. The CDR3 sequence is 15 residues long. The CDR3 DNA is TGTGCCAGTAGTATGGGACCGGGAGGAGTCTATGGCTACACCTTC. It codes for CASSMGPGGVYGYTF. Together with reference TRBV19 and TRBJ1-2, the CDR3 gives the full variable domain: DGGITQSPKYLFRKEGQNVTLSCEQNLNHDAMYWYRQDPGQGLRLIYYSQIVNDFQKGDIAEGYSVSREKKESFPLTVTSAQKNPTAFYLCASSMGPGGVYGYTFGSGTRLTVV.

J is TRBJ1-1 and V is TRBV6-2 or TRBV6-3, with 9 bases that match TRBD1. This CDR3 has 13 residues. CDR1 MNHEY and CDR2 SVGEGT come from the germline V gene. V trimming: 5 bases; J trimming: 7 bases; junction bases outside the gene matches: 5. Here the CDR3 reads CASSRTGDREAFF. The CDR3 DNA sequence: TGTGCCAGCAGTCGGACAGGGGACCGTGAAGCTTTCTTT.

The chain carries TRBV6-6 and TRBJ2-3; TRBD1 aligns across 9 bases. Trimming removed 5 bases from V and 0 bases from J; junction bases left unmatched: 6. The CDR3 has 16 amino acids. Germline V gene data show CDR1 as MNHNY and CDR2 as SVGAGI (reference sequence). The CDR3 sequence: CASSPTGGFSTDTQYF. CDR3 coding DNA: TGTGCCAGCAGTCCCACAGGGGGCTTTAGCACAGATACGCAGTATTTT.

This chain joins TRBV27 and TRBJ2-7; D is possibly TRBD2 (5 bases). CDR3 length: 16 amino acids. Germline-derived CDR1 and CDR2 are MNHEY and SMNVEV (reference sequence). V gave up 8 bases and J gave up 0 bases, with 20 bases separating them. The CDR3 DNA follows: TGTGCCAGCTCCCGGGATGTGCGGCCTAGCTCCTACGAGCAGTACTTC. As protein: CASSRDVRPSSYEQYF.

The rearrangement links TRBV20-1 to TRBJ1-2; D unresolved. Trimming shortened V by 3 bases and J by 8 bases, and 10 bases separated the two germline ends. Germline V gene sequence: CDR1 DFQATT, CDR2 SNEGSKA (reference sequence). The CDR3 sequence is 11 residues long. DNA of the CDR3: TGCAGTGCTAGCGGTCATTGGGGCTACACCTTC. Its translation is CSASGHWGYTF.

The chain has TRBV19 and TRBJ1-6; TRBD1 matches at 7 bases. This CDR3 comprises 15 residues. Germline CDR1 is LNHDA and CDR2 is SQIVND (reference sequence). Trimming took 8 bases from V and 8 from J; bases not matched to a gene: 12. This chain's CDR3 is CASRDSPLGHSPLHF. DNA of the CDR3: TGTGCCAGTCGGGACAGCCCCCTGGGTCATTCACCCCTCCACTTT. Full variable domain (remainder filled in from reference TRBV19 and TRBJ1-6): DGGITQSPKYLFRKEGQNVTLSCEQNLNHDAMYWYRQDPGQGLRLIYYSQIVNDFQKGDIAEGYSVSREKKESFPLTVTSAQKNPTAFYLCASRDSPLGHSPLHFGNGTRLTVT.

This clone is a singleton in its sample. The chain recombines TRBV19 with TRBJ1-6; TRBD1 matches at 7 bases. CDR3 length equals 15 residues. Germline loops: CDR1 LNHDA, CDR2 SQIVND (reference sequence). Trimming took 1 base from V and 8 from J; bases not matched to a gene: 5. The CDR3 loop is CASSIGPTGYSPLHF. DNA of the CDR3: TGTGCCAGTAGTATAGGACCGACAGGGTATTCACCCCTCCACTTT.

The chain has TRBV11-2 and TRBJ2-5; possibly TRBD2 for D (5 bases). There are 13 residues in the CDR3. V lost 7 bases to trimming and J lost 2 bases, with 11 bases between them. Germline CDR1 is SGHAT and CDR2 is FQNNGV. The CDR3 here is CASTLTTQETQYF. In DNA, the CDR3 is TGTGCCAGCACCCTGACTACTCAAGAGACCCAGTACTTC.